The clone carrying this T cell receptor (beta chain) was picked up one time. Trimming shortened V by 4 bases and J by 11 bases, and 14 bases separated the two germline ends. The CDR3 covers 12 residues. Germline values: CDR1 MNHEY, CDR2 SVGAGI. These data originate in a study of cytomegalovirus exposure and HLA in healthy donors. Study-level information: According to later analysis, the same platform produced the 90 to 150 validation and 666 first-cohort repertoires.

TCRdb's table, derived via immunoSEQ multiplex PCR, lists solely in-frame clones and lacks some. The sample comprises around 150,000 clones, about 86% of which are singletons, and approximately 5% rests with the top ten. The sample was PBMCs. This clonotype was sampled from a woman aged 25 to 39 in good health and CMV-seronegative. The gene calls are TRBV6-5 and TRBJ1-2, with D hard to call. Written as DNA, the CDR3 is TGTGCCAGCAGTTCCCCGGGCCGTCCTTACACCTTC. Its translation is CASSSPGRPYTF.